This entry features one TCR beta chain sequence. This receptor's antigen is unknown. One base away there is no much larger clone; base qualities are not given. TCRbeta CDR3 regions were profiled by bias-controlled multiplex PCR amplification of genomic DNA with the immunoSEQ Assay. Processing in the source paper ran as follows. To quantify the absolute abundance of each unique TCRbeta CDR3 region, the sequences were collapsed and filtered. Differential abundance was tested with two models: a binomial (Fisher-equivalent) model and a beta-binomial model that adds time-dependent variance fitted from healthy donors. Any clone with fewer than 5 combined templates was excluded, and a clone was called differentially abundant if its Benjamini-Hochberg FDR was below 0.01. The form v = (b*log(k)+a)^2 was used to model beta-binomial variance as a function of total template count across the two samples. Not all clones reach the TCRdb copy of this immuneACCESS table, which keeps in-frame sequences only. Checked studies attribute under half of the gap to unresolved V genes and leave the rest unexplained. V and J calls and clone size are given by that table; D and trimming were obtained from the DNA. The table for this sample lists tens of thousands of clones; 70% to 90% of them were counted only once. Of the sample, less than 5% falls within the top ten clones.

No immune events such as infections were documented for the healthy donors during the collection period. Time-dependent variance in a beta-binomial model of T-cell clone differential abundance was calibrated using healthy-donor blood repertoires as a training cohort. There were about ten healthy donors in the training cohort, of whom 3 were female and 7 were male. An age range of about 29 to 70 years, with an average of about 45 years, was recorded for the donors. Whole blood, obtained from a commercial supplier, was collected from each healthy donor at three time points spaced approximately 13 days apart. For immunosequencing, genomic DNA was extracted from whole blood that had not been sorted. This sample was taken from a study of identifying expanded T cells in peripheral blood (dated by TCRdb to about 2019). Study-level background: Technical replicates were generated by sequencing separate aliquots of the same genomic DNA pool, with four replicates compared pairwise. What the study reported, not specific to this receptor: The authors expected that biological variance in healthy repertoires might rise further over much longer intervals, such as months to years. Approximately 1.2 differentially abundant clones were flagged by the binomial model between technical replicates, whereas about 15 and 19 were flagged over two weeks and four weeks, respectively. Both the number of clones called differentially abundant and the false-positive rate were significantly reduced by the beta-binomial model across all healthy-donor time intervals. For all healthy donors, the variance in clone template counts between approximately 2-week samples rose significantly as total template count increased.

The CDR3 goes from the cysteine to the phenylalanine over 13 residues. Just the 39-base CDR3 DNA is kept, in frame starting at base 1. V is pruned by 10 bases and J by 0 bases, leaving 5 bases of the junction without a gene match. CDR1 and CDR2, looked up from the germline V gene, are MNHEY and SVGAGI. The sequenced sample consisted of blood. Rearrangement joined TRBV6-5 to TRBJ1-1; 7 middle bases align to TRBD1. This TCR was recovered from a person aged 18 to 75 in good health. The nucleotide sequence is TGTGCCACTAAGACAGGGATGAACACTGAAGCTTTCTTT. Its coded protein is CATKTGMNTEAFF.